This TCR beta chain is drawn from a study of shared clonotypes between healthy human individuals. Study context: Two women and three men aged 18 to 49 made up the donors.

Comments on this clone: Its specificity is not known.

Whole-study results and caveats: Represented diversity (both genetic and exposure-history) was limited by the small number of donors.

Sequenced by immunoSEQ multiplex PCR; TCRdb stores in-frame clones only, minus some. This table has about 2 million clones, approximately 95% appearing once. Naive-designated CD8 cells lacked CD45RO, were positively enriched for CCR7, and omitted terminally differentiated effector memory CD45RA+ cells. Trimming removed 3 bases from V and 7 bases from J, with 12 bases in between. CDR3 length equals 13 residues. Germline values: CDR1 MDHEN, CDR2 SYDVKM. Sequencing was performed on naive CD8+ T cells sorted from blood. The receptor was derived from a man between 18 and 35 years old in good health. The J gene is TRBJ1-1, the V gene TRBV28; no firm D call. The CDR3, as DNA: TGTGCCAGCAGTTTTTTCGCGGATATTGAAGCTTTCTTT. This sequence encodes CASSFFADIEAFF.